The 31 T cell receptor beta chains given below trace back to one sample, sequenced in a study of blood T cell repertoires in COVID-19. Method: immunoSEQ multiplex PCR; TCRdb's copy keeps in-frame clones and lacks some. The sample contains 150,000 to 180,000 clones, approximately 84% of which appear only once. Sequences were obtained from peripheral blood. Every receptor here comes from a woman aged 60-70 years with COVID-19, enrolled during active disease.

This clone was detected once. The gene calls are TRBV30 and TRBJ1-4, with a weak D call TRBD1 (5 bases). CDR3 length equals 16 residues. Germline V CDR1 and CDR2: GTSNPN, SVGIG (reference sequence). The V gene lost 6 bases and the J gene lost 3 bases, with 20 bases spanning the gap. The CDR3 is CACKTGSGTSNEKLFF. CDR3 sequence (DNA): TGTGCCTGTAAAACGGGCTCAGGGACTTCTAATGAAAAACTGTTTTTT.

V and J are TRBV18 and TRBJ1-6; 8 nucleotides align to TRBD1. The CDR3 is 15 amino acids. Per germline, CDR1 KGHSH and CDR2 LQKENI. Unmatched junction bases numbered 10, after V lost 1 base and J lost 14 bases. CDR3 DNA sequence: TGTGCCAGCTCACCACGGGACAGGCTGGGTCTGTCCCTCCACTTT. It encodes CASSPRDRLGLSLHF.

The chain employs TRBV6-1 and TRBJ2-7; 8 bases are a match to TRBD1. CDR3 length: 15 residues. J lost 7 bases, V lost 3 bases, and 11 bases had no gene match. Looked up from germline, CDR1 is MNHNS and CDR2 is SASEGT. The CDR3 sequence is CASSELQGVRGEQYV. In DNA, the CDR3 is TGTGCCAGCAGTGAGCTACAGGGGGTCAGGGGGGAGCAGTACGTC.

The chain combines TRBV2 with TRBJ2-1; D might be TRBD2 (6 bases). V was shortened by 4 bases and J by 6 bases, with 10 bases between the two germline ends. In germline, CDR1 is SNHLY, CDR2 FYNNEI. The CDR3 length is 13 residues. The chain's CDR3 is CASSAGTFNEQFF. CDR3 DNA sequence: TGTGCCAGCAGTGCGGGGACTTTCAATGAGCAGTTCTTC.

The chain carries TRBV6-5 and TRBJ1-4, with D perhaps TRBD1 (6 bases). Germline V gene sequence: CDR1 MNHEY, CDR2 SVGAGI. V gave up 7 bases and J gave up 5 bases, with 11 bases separating them. The CDR3 sequence is 13 residues long. CDR3 amino acids: CASMGQGNEKLFF. The CDR3 DNA reads TGTGCCAGCATGGGGCAGGGGAATGAAAAACTGTTTTTT.

The chain recombines TRBV19 with TRBJ1-5; weak D call: TRBD1 (5 bases). Per the germline V gene, CDR1 is LNHDA and CDR2 is SQIVND (reference sequence). This CDR3 comprises 15 residues. Trimming stripped 5 bases from V and 0 bases from J, with 11 bases between. CDR3 residues: CASSLKGVSNQPQHF. The CDR3 DNA is TGTGCCAGTAGTTTAAAAGGGGTTAGCAATCAGCCCCAGCATTTT.

This clone was seen more than once but under ten times. V usage is TRBV7-9 and J usage is TRBJ2-3, with D maybe TRBD2 (5 bases). The CDR3 sequence is 12 residues long. Germline CDR1 is SEHNR and CDR2 is FQNEAQ (reference sequence). With 5 bases removed from V and 2 bases from J, the gap between germline ends came to 5 bases. The CDR3 nucleotides are TGTGCCAGCAGCGACTACACAGATACGCAGTATTTT. It is translated as CASSDYTDTQYF.

The chain carries TRBV25-1 and TRBJ2-5; 7 bases are shared with TRBD1. V lost 1 base, J lost 3 bases, and 5 bases stayed unmatched. CDR1 and CDR2 (germline): MGHDK, SYGVNS. There are 15 residues in the CDR3. Here the CDR3 DNA reads TGTGCCAGCAGTGAATCGGGGACAGCCAAAGAGACCCAGTACTTC. It yields the protein CASSESGTAKETQYF.

This clone was recorded once. The chain has TRBV18 and TRBJ1-5; D call uncertain. V was clipped by 2 bases and J by 5 bases, with 7 bases between them. The CDR3 is 13 amino acids. CDR1 and CDR2 (germline): KGHSH, LQKENI. The CDR3 is CASSPTADQPQHF. The CDR3, as DNA: TGTGCCAGCTCACCAACAGCCGATCAGCCCCAGCATTTT.

V usage is TRBV5-1 and J usage is TRBJ1-2; tentatively, D is TRBD1 (5 bases). The CDR3 extends over 14 amino acids. V lost 4 bases and J lost 0, with 10 bases in between. The germline gives CDR1 SGHRS, CDR2 YFSETQ. The CDR3 nucleotides read TGCGCCAGCAGCCGAGAGACAGCTAACTATGGCTACACCTTC. Residues: CASSRETANYGYTF.

This clone has only one observation. The genes are TRBV2 and TRBJ2-7; tentatively, D is TRBD1 (6 bases). V was trimmed by 4 bases and J by 2 bases, leaving 9 bases between them. The CDR3 is 13 amino acids. Germline-derived CDR1 and CDR2 are SNHLY and FYNNEI. The CDR3 reads CASSANRAYEQYV. CDR3 coding DNA: TGTGCCAGCAGTGCTAACAGGGCCTACGAGCAGTACGTC.

This clone was recorded a few times. The chain's CDR3 is CATKLGDRVSEQYF. CDR3 DNA: TGTGCCACCAAGCTTGGGGACAGGGTATCCGAGCAGTACTTC. The chain has TRBV7-8 and TRBJ2-7, with 9 bases that match TRBD1. This CDR3 region has 14 residues. The V and J ends lost 10 bases and 6 bases, in that order; junction bases with no gene match: 13. Germline values: CDR1 SGHVS, CDR2 FQNEAQ.

The gene calls are TRBV5-1 and TRBJ1-4; unclear D gene. The CDR3 length is 15 residues. From germline, CDR1 is SGHRS and CDR2 YFSETQ. Trimming took 0 bases from V and 8 from J, leaving 14 bases between them. The DNA for the CDR3 is TGCGCCAGCAGCTTGGCTCGGGCGGAGGGAGAAAAACTGTTTTTT. It translates to CASSLARAEGEKLFF.

V gene TRBV5-1 combines with J gene TRBJ2-1, with D possibly being TRBD1 (5 bases). V lost 0 bases and J 3 bases, leaving 10 bases between the germline ends. CDR3 length: 15 amino acids. Germline assignment: CDR1 SGHRS and CDR2 YFSETQ. CDR3 bases: TGCGCCAGCAGCTTGGAACAGGCGAACTACAATGAGCAGTTCTTC. Protein sequence: CASSLEQANYNEQFF. The full variable domain, completed using reference TRBV5-1 and TRBJ2-1, is KAGVTQTPRYLIKTRGQQVTLSCSPISGHRSVSWYQQTPGQGLQFLFEYFSETQRNKGNFPGRFSGRQFSNSRSEMNVSTLELGDSALYLCASSLEQANYNEQFFGPGTRLTVL.

The CDR3 loop reads CASSSGQGRAYNEQFF. The CDR3 DNA reads TGCGCCAGCAGCTCGGGACAGGGCCGAGCCTACAATGAGCAGTTCTTC. The rearrangement uses TRBV5-1 and TRBJ2-1; the match to TRBD1 covers 9 bases. The V gene end was trimmed by 3 bases and the J gene end by 2 bases; junction bases not matched to a gene: 6. CDR3 length: 16 residues. Germline CDR1 SGHRS, CDR2 YFSETQ.

The chain couples TRBV5-6 to TRBJ2-1, with D unresolved. Germline lookup yields CDR1 SGHDT and CDR2 YYEEEE. V was trimmed by 0 bases and J by 8 bases, leaving 3 bases between them. CDR3 length: 11 residues. CDR3 in DNA: TGTGCCAGCAGCTTGGCCTATGAGCAGTTCTTC. Its translation: CASSLAYEQFF.

This chain links TRBV18 with TRBJ1-4; D is undetermined. The germline V and J ends were trimmed by 4 bases and 5 bases, with 17 bases remaining between them. Germline V gene sequence: CDR1 KGHSH, CDR2 LQKENI. The CDR3 covers 16 residues. CDR3 region: CASSRATPTFNEKLFF. The CDR3 coding sequence is TGTGCCAGCTCACGGGCTACTCCCACCTTCAATGAAAAACTGTTTTTT.

This sequence joins TRBV9 and TRBJ2-3; TRBD1 might be the D (5 bases). Trimming cost V 1 base and J 6 bases, with 12 bases left between them. The V gene's germline CDR1 is SGDLS and CDR2 YYNGEE. The CDR3 has 14 amino acids. CDR3 nucleotide sequence: TGTGCCAGCAGCGTAAGGGGTTCAGCGGATACGCAGTATTTT. Its translation: CASSVRGSADTQYF.

The chain joins TRBV19 to TRBJ1-1; 7 positions agree with TRBD1. The junction had 11 bases not matched to a gene; V was cut back by 10 bases and J by 6 bases. The CDR3 loop spans 13 amino acids. Germline V gives CDR1 LNHDA, CDR2 SQIVND (reference sequence). The CDR3 DNA is TGTGCCACCCGACAGGGCGAGAGGGCTGAAGCTTTCTTT. Encoded protein: CATRQGERAEAFF.

This chain connects TRBV19 to TRBJ1-5, with TRBD1 matching over 7 bases. This CDR3 is 18 amino acids long. V was clipped by 5 bases and J by 2 bases; unmatched bases: 15. Germline V CDR1 and CDR2: LNHDA, SQIVND (reference sequence). The CDR3 coding sequence is TGTGCCAGTAGTTTCCCGGGACAGTCAAGTTGGGGCAATCAGCCCCAGCATTTT. Its protein product is CASSFPGQSSWGNQPQHF.

The J gene is TRBJ1-6, the V gene TRBV18; D is unresolved. Deletions cut 3 bases from V and 7 bases from J, with 10 bases between. This CDR3 region has 14 residues. Germline CDR1 KGHSH, CDR2 LQKENI. CDR3 bases: TGTGCCAGCTCACCTCAGCGTGGGAATTCACCCCTCCACTTT. Residues: CASSPQRGNSPLHF. The full variable domain, rest sourced from reference TRBV18 and TRBJ1-6, is NAGVMQNPRHLVRRRGQEARLRCSPMKGHSHVYWYRQLPEEGLKFMVYLQKENIIDESGMPKERFSAEFPKEGPSILRIQQVVRGDSAAYFCASSPQRGNSPLHFGNGTRLTVT.

The rearrangement joins TRBV25-1 to TRBJ1-1; 7 bases line up with TRBD1. The CDR3 covers 14 residues. J lost 10 bases, V lost 2 bases, and 10 bases had no gene match. Germline CDR1 and CDR2: MGHDK and SYGVNS. As DNA, the CDR3 is TGTGCCAGCAGTGAACCTGGACAGGCCCGAGGAGCTTTCTTT. Its translation: CASSEPGQARGAFF.

As for this clone: Other DNA sequences of this sample code for an identical CDR3. CDR3 DNA: TGCGCCAGCAGACGGGGGAACACTGAAGCTTTCTTT. It is translated as CASRRGNTEAFF. The chain uses TRBV5-1 and TRBJ1-1; D is unclear. CDR1 is SGHRS, CDR2 YFSETQ, per germline. V lost 5 bases to trimming and J lost 1 base, with 6 bases between them. The CDR3 has 12 residues.

The V call is TRBV18, the J call TRBJ1-1, with D possibly being TRBD1 (5 bases). Looked up from germline, CDR1 is KGHSH and CDR2 is LQKENI. V dropped 3 bases and J dropped 0 bases, with 11 bases sitting between them. The CDR3 loop spans 15 amino acids. The chain's CDR3 is CASSPLQDLNTEAFF. The DNA of the CDR3 is TGTGCCAGCTCACCTTTACAGGATTTGAACACTGAAGCTTTCTTT.

This chain connects TRBV18 to TRBJ1-1; possible D gene TRBD1, 5 bases. V was clipped by 6 bases and J by 4 bases, with 15 bases between them. CDR1 is KGHSH and CDR2 is LQKENI in the germline V gene. The CDR3 contains 14 residues. The chain's CDR3 is CASSLDQGTTEAFF. The CDR3 DNA reads as TGTGCCAGCTCGCTTGACCAGGGAACCACTGAAGCTTTCTTT.

The rearrangement links TRBV7-3 to TRBJ2-1; D is uncertain. Germline CDR1 reads SGHTA; CDR2 reads FQGTGA. The CDR3 extends over 12 amino acids. Trimming stripped 5 bases from V and 6 bases from J, with 8 bases between. This chain's CDR3 is CASSNPGNEQFF. Written as DNA, the CDR3 is TGTGCCAGCAGCAATCCAGGCAATGAGCAGTTCTTC.

The chain combines TRBV18 with TRBJ1-5; possibly TRBD1 for D (5 bases). V gave up 2 bases and J gave up 8 bases, with 7 bases separating them. Germline V lookup: CDR1 KGHSH, CDR2 LQKENI. The CDR3 has 12 amino acids. CDR3 amino acids: CASSPGGEPQHF. CDR3 DNA: TGTGCCAGCTCACCAGGAGGGGAGCCCCAGCATTTT.

The J gene is TRBJ1-2, the V gene TRBV5-1; 7 bases fit TRBD1. Germline-derived CDR1 and CDR2 are SGHRS and YFSETQ. This CDR3 region has 16 residues. J gave up 5 bases and V 1 base, and 11 bases lay outside the gene matches. Written as DNA, the CDR3 is TGCGCCAGCAGCTTGACAGGGGCCCCCTTGGGGTATGGCTACACCTTC. Protein: CASSLTGAPLGYGYTF. The full variable domain, completed using reference TRBV5-1 and TRBJ1-2, is KAGVTQTPRYLIKTRGQQVTLSCSPISGHRSVSWYQQTPGQGLQFLFEYFSETQRNKGNFPGRFSGRQFSNSRSEMNVSTLELGDSALYLCASSLTGAPLGYGYTFGSGTRLTVV.

This chain joins TRBV5-1 and TRBJ1-2; TRBD1 agrees at 7 bases. The CDR3 is made up of 12 amino acids. Trimming removed 4 bases from V and 3 bases from J; junction bases left unmatched: 0. Germline lookup yields CDR1 SGHRS and CDR2 YFSETQ. The CDR3, as DNA: TGCGCCAGCAGCGGGACAGACTATGGCTACACCTTC. It specifies CASSGTDYGYTF.

This rearrangement joins TRBV7-8 to TRBJ2-5; a possible D gene is TRBD2 (5 bases). V was cut by 1 base and J by 3 bases, with 9 bases left in between. The CDR3 totals 14 residues. Germline values: CDR1 SGHVS, CDR2 FQNEAQ. CDR3 sequence: CASSLGRREETQYF. CDR3 bases: TGTGCCAGCAGCTTAGGTCGGCGGGAAGAGACCCAGTACTTC.

This chain connects TRBV30 to TRBJ1-1, with D possibly TRBD1 on 6 matching bases. The CDR3 loop spans 12 amino acids. Germline CDR1 GTSNPN, CDR2 SVGIG (reference sequence). Trimming removed 7 bases at V and 4 bases at J, with 13 bases between. CDR3 in DNA: TGTGCCTTCAAAACAGGGAGCACTGAAGCTTTCTTT. Translating it yields CAFKTGSTEAFF.